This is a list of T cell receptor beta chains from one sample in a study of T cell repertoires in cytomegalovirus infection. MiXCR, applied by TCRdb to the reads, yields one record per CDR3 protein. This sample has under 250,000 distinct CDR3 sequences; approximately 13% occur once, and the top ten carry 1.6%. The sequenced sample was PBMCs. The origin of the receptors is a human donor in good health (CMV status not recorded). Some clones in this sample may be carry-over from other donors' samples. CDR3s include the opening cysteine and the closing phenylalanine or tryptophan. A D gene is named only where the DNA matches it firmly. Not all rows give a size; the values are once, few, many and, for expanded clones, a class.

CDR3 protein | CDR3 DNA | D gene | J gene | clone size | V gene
CASSQARTVDTGELFF | TGTGCCAGCAGTCAAGCTAGGACAGTAGACACCGGGGAGCTGTTTTTT | - | TRBJ2-2 | - | TRBV6-2/TRBV6-3
CASSDDYGYTF | TGTGCCAGCAGTGATGACTATGGCTACACCTTC | - | TRBJ1-2 | many | TRBV2
CAIRGDTDTQYF | TGTGCCATCAGGGGGGACACAGATACGCAGTATTTT | - | TRBJ2-3 | many | TRBV10-3
CASIPRDRTYEQYF | TGTGCCAGCATCCCGCGGGACAGGACCTACGAGCAGTACTTC | TRBD1 | TRBJ2-7 | - | TRBV6-2/TRBV6-3
CATTKPGGSDTQYF | TGTGCCACCACGAAGCCGGGAGGTTCAGATACGCAGTATTTT | TRBD2 | TRBJ2-3 | many | TRBV28
CASSEVPGASGYTF | TGTGCCAGCAGTGAAGTCCCAGGGGCCTCCGGCTACACCTTC | - | TRBJ1-2 | many | TRBV2
CASSETGGYQPQHF | TGCGCCAGCAGCGAGACAGGGGGGTATCAGCCCCAGCATTTT | TRBD1 | TRBJ1-5 | - | TRBV4-3
CASSFLASGANVLTF | TGTGCCAGCAGTTTCTTGGCCTCTGGGGCCAACGTCCTGACTTTC | - | TRBJ2-6 | - | TRBV28
CASSAGITEAFF | TGTGCCAGTTCCGCGGGGATCACTGAAGCTTTCTTT | - | TRBJ1-1 | few | TRBV3-1
CASSPPIQLAGDRGTDTQYF | TGTGCCAGCTCACCACCGATACAACTAGCGGGAGATCGGGGCACAGATACGCAGTATTTT | TRBD2 | TRBJ2-3 | - | TRBV18
CSAKSRLGMGNTIYF | TGCAGTGCTAAGAGCAGATTAGGGATGGGAAACACCATATATTTT | - | TRBJ1-3 | few | TRBV20-1
CSARPGTSGSDTQYF | TGCAGTGCTAGACCCGGGACTAGCGGATCCGATACGCAGTATTTT | TRBD2 | TRBJ2-3 | few | TRBV20-1
CASSYGVPNTGELFF | TGTGCCAGCAGTTACGGGGTCCCTAACACCGGGGAGCTGTTTTTT | - | TRBJ2-2 | - | TRBV6-6
CASSSKTGSSYEQYF | TGTGCCAGCAGCTCGAAGACTGGGAGCTCCTACGAGCAGTACTTC | - | TRBJ2-7 | many | TRBV7-2
CASSRDGGYYEQYF | TGTGCCAGCAGCCGGGACGGCGGGTACTACGAGCAGTACTTC | - | TRBJ2-7 | - | TRBV7-9
CASSYGPGYDGYTF | TGTGCCAGCAGTTACGGCCCAGGGTACGATGGCTACACCTTC | - | TRBJ1-2 | many | TRBV6-5
CSVLSVYEQYF | TGCAGCGTTTTGTCGGTCTACGAGCAGTACTTC | - | TRBJ2-7 | - | TRBV29-1
CASSVAAEGWDTQYF | TGTGCCAGCAGCGTAGCAGCGGAGGGATGGGATACGCAGTATTTT | - | TRBJ2-3 | few | TRBV9
CASSFRDAVDEQFF | TGTGCCAGTAGTTTCCGGGACGCTGTCGATGAGCAGTTCTTC | - | TRBJ2-1 | - | TRBV19
CASLGRYEQYF | TGTGCCAGCCTCGGACGGTACGAGCAGTACTTC | - | TRBJ2-7 | - | TRBV28
CASGGQGNTEAFF | TGTGCCAGCGGGGGACAGGGGAACACTGAAGCTTTCTTT | TRBD1 | TRBJ1-1 | many | TRBV11-3
CSVESVSYGYTF | TGCAGCGTTGAGTCGGTTTCCTATGGCTACACCTTC | - | TRBJ1-2 | few | TRBV29-1
CASSRLASEETQYF | TGTGCCAGCAGCCGACTAGCCTCGGAGGAGACCCAGTACTTC | TRBD2 | TRBJ2-5 | many | TRBV7-9
CASSLRQGGSYNEQFF | TGTGCCAGCAGCCTCAGACAGGGTGGTTCCTACAATGAGCAGTTCTTC | TRBD1 | TRBJ2-1 | - | TRBV7-9
CASSSPQGFDEQFF | TGTGCCAGCAGTTCCCCTCAGGGTTTCGATGAGCAGTTCTTC | - | TRBJ2-1 | many | TRBV12-3/TRBV12-4
CASSMEGLGEQFF | TGTGCCAGTAGTATGGAGGGGTTGGGTGAGCAGTTCTTC | - | TRBJ2-1 | few | TRBV19
CASTPGGTQYF | TGTGCCAGCACCCCGGGGGGTACGCAGTATTTT | TRBD2 | TRBJ2-3 | many | TRBV11-2